The sequence of this TCR beta chain was determined in a study of T-cell memory formation after mild COVID-19. CDR1 and CDR2 from the germline V gene are ENHRY and SYGVKD. The CDR3 has 15 residues. The V and J ends lost 0 bases and 11 bases respectively, with 14 bases between them. Each CDR3 protein is one row after TCRdb ran MiXCR on the 5' RACE reads. The repertoire has roughly 130,000 distinct CDR3 sequences, over 15% of them found once; the top ten carry approximately 4.7%. The genes are TRBV10-3 and TRBJ1-6, with D maybe TRBD1 (6 bases). The TCR comes from a man younger than 30 who had mild COVID-19 (a few samples of this study predate the infection). Cell type and time point are not known. What was sequenced was PBMCs or a T cell subset sorted from them (not recorded which). DNA for the CDR3: TGTGCCATCAGTGAGTCGACAGGTTCCGTACCACCCCTCCACTTT. It encodes CAISESTGSVPPLHF.